This section outlines one T cell receptor beta chain sequence together with its context. Its specificity is not known. The method was immunoSEQ multiplex PCR; TCRdb's version includes in-frame clones alone and lacks a portion of them. The repertoire includes around 60,000 clones, 75% to 85% of them detected once, and less than 7% sits in the top ten. This specimen comes from a study of a mutant IDH1 vaccine in newly diagnosed glioma. Time point meaning: week 35, safety follow-up. One vaccine dose held 300 ug of mutant IDH1 20-mer peptide and came with topical imiquimod. The sequencing here drew on PBMCs, taken from a glioma patient whose treatment included an IDH1 peptide vaccine. This TCR was recovered from a man in his forties or fifties with glioma.

CDR3 amino acids: CATSRLGQGISGANVLTF. The CDR3 region has the DNA TGTGCCACCAGCAGACTAGGACAGGGGATCTCTGGGGCCAACGTCCTGACTTTC. The J gene is TRBJ2-6, the V gene TRBV15; 9 bases agree with TRBD1. V lost 2 bases and J lost 0; bases outside the gene matches: 5. CDR1 and CDR2 (germline): LNHNV, YYDKDF (reference sequence). The CDR3 sequence is 18 residues long.